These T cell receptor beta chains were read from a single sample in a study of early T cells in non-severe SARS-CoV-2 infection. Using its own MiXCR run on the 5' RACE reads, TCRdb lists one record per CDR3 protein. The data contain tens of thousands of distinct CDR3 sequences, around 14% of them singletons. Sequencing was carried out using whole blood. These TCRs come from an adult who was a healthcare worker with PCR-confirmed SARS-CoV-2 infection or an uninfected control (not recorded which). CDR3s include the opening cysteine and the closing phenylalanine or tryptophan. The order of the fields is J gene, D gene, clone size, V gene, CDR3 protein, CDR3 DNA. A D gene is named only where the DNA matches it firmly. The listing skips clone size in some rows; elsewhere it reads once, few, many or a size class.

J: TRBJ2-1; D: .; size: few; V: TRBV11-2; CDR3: CASSLDGVASEQFF; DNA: TGTGCCAGCAGCTTAGATGGAGTGGCTAGTGAGCAGTTCTTC
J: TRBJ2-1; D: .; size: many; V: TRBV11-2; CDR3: CASSLSRPSYNEQFF; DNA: TGTGCCAGCAGCTTGTCCCGGCCCTCCTACAATGAGCAGTTCTTC
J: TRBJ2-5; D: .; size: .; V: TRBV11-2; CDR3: CASSLVGGYRETQYF; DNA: TGTGCCAGCAGCTTAGTCGGGGGTTATCGAGAGACCCAGTACTTC
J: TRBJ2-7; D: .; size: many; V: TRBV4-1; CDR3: CASSQGAGFSYEQYF; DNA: TGCGCCAGCAGCCAAGGAGCAGGATTCTCCTACGAGCAGTACTTC
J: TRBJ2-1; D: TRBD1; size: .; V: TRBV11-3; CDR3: CASSARTGVNEQFF; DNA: TGTGCCAGCAGCGCTAGGACAGGGGTAAATGAGCAGTTCTTC
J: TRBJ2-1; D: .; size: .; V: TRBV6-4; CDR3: CASSWTAYNEQFF; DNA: TGTGCCAGCAGTTGGACGGCCTACAATGAGCAGTTCTTC
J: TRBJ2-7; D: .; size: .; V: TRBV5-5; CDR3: CASSLAGQSRGEQYF; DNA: TGTGCCAGCAGCTTGGCGGGACAGTCGCGGGGCGAGCAGTACTTC
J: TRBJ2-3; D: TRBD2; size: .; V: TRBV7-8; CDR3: CASSPPGLAGADTQYF; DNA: TGTGCCAGCAGCCCTCCCGGACTAGCGGGAGCTGATACGCAGTATTTT
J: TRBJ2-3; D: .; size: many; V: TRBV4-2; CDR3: CASSQSDYPTDTQYF; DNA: TGTGCCAGCAGCCAGAGTGACTACCCCACAGATACGCAGTATTTT
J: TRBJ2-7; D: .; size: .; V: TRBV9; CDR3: CASSARGYYEQYF; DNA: TGTGCCAGCAGCGCGAGGGGTTATTACGAGCAGTACTTC
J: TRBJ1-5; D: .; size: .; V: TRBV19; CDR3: CASSMRQGHQPQHF; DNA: TGTGCCAGTAGTATGAGGCAGGGGCATCAGCCCCAGCATTTT
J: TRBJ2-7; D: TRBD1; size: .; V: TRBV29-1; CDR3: CSATDRPFYEQYF; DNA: TGCAGCGCTACGGACAGGCCTTTCTACGAGCAGTACTTC
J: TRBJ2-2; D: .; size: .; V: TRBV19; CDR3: CASSIDPGLTGELFF; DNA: TGTGCCAGTAGTATAGATCCTGGGCTAACGGGGGAGCTGTTTTTT
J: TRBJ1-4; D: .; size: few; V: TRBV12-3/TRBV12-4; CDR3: CASSLVNVAGGMGLFF; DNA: TGTGCCAGCAGTTTAGTTAATGTGGCAGGCGGCATGGGATTGTTTTTT
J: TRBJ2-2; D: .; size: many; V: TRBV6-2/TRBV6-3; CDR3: CALKQGLNTGELFF; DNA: TGTGCTCTTAAGCAGGGGCTGAACACCGGGGAGCTGTTTTTT
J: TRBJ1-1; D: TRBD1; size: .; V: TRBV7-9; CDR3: CASSGQGFFLTEAFF; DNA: TGTGCCAGCAGTGGACAGGGGTTTTTTTTGACTGAAGCTTTCTTT
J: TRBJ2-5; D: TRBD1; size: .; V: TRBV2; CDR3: CASHRGEETQYF; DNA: TGTGCCAGCCACAGGGGGGAAGAGACCCAGTACTTC
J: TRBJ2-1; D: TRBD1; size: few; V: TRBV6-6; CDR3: CASSYQTGTGRRFF; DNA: TGTGCCAGCAGTTACCAAACCGGGACAGGGAGAAGGTTCTTC
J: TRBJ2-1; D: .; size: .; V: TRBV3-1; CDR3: CASSQEGARASYNEQFF; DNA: TGTGCCAGCAGCCAAGAGGGGGCGAGGGCCTCCTACAATGAGCAGTTCTTC
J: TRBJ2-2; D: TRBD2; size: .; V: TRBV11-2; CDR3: CASSLGTSGRARTGELFF; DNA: TGTGCCAGCAGCTTAGGAACTAGCGGGAGGGCCAGGACCGGGGAGCTGTTTTTT
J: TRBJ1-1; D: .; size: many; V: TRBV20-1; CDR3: CSARGDRGTPGGEAFF; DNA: TGCAGTGCTAGAGGGGATCGGGGGACCCCGGGAGGTGAAGCTTTCTTT
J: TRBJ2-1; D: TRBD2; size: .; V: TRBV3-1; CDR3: CASSRTSGSSYNEQFF; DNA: TGTGCCAGCAGCCGCACTAGCGGGTCCTCCTACAATGAGCAGTTCTTC
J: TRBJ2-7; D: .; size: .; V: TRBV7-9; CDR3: CASSLPVSYEQYF; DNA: TGTGCCAGCAGCTTACCGGTCTCCTACGAGCAGTACTTC
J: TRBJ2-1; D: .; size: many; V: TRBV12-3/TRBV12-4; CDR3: CASLSWAGPPSPGEQFF; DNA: TGTGCCAGCTTATCCTGGGCAGGGCCCCCTTCGCCTGGCGAGCAGTTCTTC
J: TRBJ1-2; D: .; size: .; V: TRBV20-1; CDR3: CSARRRALTSYGYTF; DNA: TGCAGTGCTAGAAGGAGGGCCCTAACCTCTTATGGCTACACCTTC
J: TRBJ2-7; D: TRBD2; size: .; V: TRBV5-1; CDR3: CASSSSGTQYF; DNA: TGCGCCAGCAGCTCCAGCGGGACGCAGTACTTC
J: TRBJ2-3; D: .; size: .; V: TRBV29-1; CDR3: CSVEGLQAVPDTQYF; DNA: TGCAGCGTTGAAGGGTTACAGGCTGTCCCAGATACGCAGTATTTT
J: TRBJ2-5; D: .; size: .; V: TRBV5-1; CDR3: CASSSGTLQETQYF; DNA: TGCGCCAGCAGCTCAGGGACACTACAAGAGACCCAGTACTTC
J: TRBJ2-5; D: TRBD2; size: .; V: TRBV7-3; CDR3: CASSLNGGGETQYF; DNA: TGTGCCAGCAGCTTAAACGGCGGGGGAGAGACCCAGTACTTC
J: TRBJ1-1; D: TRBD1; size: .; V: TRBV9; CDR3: CASSKQGYTEAFF; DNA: TGTGCCAGCAGTAAACAGGGGTACACTGAAGCTTTCTTT
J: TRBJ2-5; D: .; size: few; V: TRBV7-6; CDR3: CASSLALRGQETQYF; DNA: TGTGCCAGCAGCTTAGCGCTCAGGGGCCAAGAGACCCAGTACTTC
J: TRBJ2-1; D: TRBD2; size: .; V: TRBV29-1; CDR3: CSVEGLAGGSSYNEQFF; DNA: TGCAGCGTTGAAGGGCTAGCGGGAGGGAGCTCCTACAATGAGCAGTTCTTC
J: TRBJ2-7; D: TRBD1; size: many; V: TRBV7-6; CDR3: CASSPWDRGVEYEQYF; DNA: TGTGCCAGCAGCCCCTGGGACAGGGGAGTTGAGTACGAGCAGTACTTC
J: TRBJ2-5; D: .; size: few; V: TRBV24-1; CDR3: CATRGGAKETQYF; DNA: TGTGCCACCAGGGGGGGGGCGAAAGAGACCCAGTACTTC
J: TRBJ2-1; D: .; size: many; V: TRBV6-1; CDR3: CASSGQAGNEQFF; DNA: TGTGCCAGCAGTGGCCAAGCTGGCAATGAGCAGTTCTTC
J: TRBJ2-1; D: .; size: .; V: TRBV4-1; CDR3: CASSQISTYNEQFF; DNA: TGCGCCAGCAGCCAAATATCCACCTACAATGAGCAGTTCTTC
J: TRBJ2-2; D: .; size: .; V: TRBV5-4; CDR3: CASSLSVNGELFF; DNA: TGTGCCAGCAGCTTGAGCGTTAACGGGGAGCTGTTTTTT
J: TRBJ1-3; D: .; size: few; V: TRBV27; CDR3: CASGNRGPSGNTIYF; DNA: TGTGCCAGCGGCAATCGGGGGCCCTCTGGAAACACCATATATTTT
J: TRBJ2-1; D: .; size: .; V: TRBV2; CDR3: CASSDRYEQFF; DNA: TGTGCCAGCAGTGATCGCTATGAGCAGTTCTTC
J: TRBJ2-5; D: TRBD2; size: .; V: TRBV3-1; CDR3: CASSQSGTSAQETQYF; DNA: TGTGCCAGCAGCCAATCCGGGACTAGCGCCCAAGAGACCCAGTACTTC
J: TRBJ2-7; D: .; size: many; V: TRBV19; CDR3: CASSTMTAYEQYF; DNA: TGTGCCAGTAGTACAATGACAGCCTACGAGCAGTACTTC
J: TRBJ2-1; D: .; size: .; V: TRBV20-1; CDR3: CSAPSVNNEQFF; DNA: TGCAGTGCTCCTAGCGTGAACAATGAGCAGTTCTTC
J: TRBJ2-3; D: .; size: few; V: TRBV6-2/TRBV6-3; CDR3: CASSYEVRTDTQYF; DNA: TGTGCCAGCAGTTACGAGGTTCGCACAGATACGCAGTATTTT
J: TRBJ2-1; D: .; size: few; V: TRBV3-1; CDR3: CASSQGAQNEQFF; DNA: TGTGCCAGCAGCCAAGGAGCGCAAAATGAGCAGTTCTTC
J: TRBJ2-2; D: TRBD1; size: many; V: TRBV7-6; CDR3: CASSLDRGGTGELFF; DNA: TGTGCCAGCAGCCTGGACAGGGGAGGCACCGGGGAGCTGTTTTTT
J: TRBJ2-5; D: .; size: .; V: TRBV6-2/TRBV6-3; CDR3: CASSFAGRLETQYF; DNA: TGTGCCAGCAGTTTCGCGGGGAGGTTGGAGACCCAGTACTTC
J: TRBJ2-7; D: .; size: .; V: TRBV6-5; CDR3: CASSSPDSEYSYEQYF; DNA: TGTGCCAGCAGTTCTCCTGACAGCGAATACTCCTACGAGCAGTACTTC
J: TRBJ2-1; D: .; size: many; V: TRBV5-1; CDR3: CASSFSATSYNEQFF; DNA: TGCGCCAGCAGCTTTAGCGCGACCAGCTACAATGAGCAGTTCTTC
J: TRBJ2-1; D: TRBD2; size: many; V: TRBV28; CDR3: CASSFSGGRENEQFF; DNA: TGTGCCAGCAGTTTTTCGGGAGGAAGGGAGAATGAGCAGTTCTTC
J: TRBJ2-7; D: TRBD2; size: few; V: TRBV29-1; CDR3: CSVESGGAYEQYF; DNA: TGCAGCGTTGAATCGGGAGGTGCCTACGAGCAGTACTTC
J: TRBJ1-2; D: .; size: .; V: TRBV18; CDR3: CASSPTQAVVGIGYTF; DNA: TGTGCCAGCTCACCCACACAGGCCGTGGTCGGTATTGGCTACACCTTC
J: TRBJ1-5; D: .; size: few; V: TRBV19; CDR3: CASSIFKQGYQPQHF; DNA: TGTGCCAGTAGTATTTTCAAGCAGGGCTATCAGCCCCAGCATTTT